A selection of T cell receptor beta chains follows, all from one sample in a study of molecular identifiers for immune sequencing clone quantification. TCRdb re-called the PCR reads through MiXCR, storing one row per CDR3 protein. The data show over 600,000 distinct CDR3 sequences, just under 20% seen once. Sequencing input: naive CD8+ T cells from blood, with Jurkat cell RNA spiked in. The receptors were sampled from a human donor in good health. Some libraries in this study had Jurkat cell RNA spiked in. CDR3s include the opening cysteine and the closing phenylalanine or tryptophan. The D gene is left open where the match is weak. Where a row states a size, it is once, few, many or the class of an expanded clone; other rows omit it.

clone size,D gene,J gene,V gene,CDR3 protein,CDR3 DNA
many,TRBD1,TRBJ2-7,TRBV7-9,CASSLALGTGALLEQYF,TGTGCCAGCAGCTTAGCGTTGGGGACAGGGGCCCTACTCGAGCAGTACTTC
many,TRBD2,TRBJ2-7,TRBV28,CASSPPTSAAYEQYF,TGTGCCAGCAGTCCACCGACTAGCGCGGCCTACGAGCAGTACTTC
-,TRBD1,TRBJ2-5,TRBV28,CASGIGTGGKETQYF,TGTGCCAGCGGAATAGGGACAGGGGGCAAAGAGACCCAGTACTTC
many,TRBD1,TRBJ2-7,TRBV6-1,CASGHRGRHYEQYF,TGTGCCAGCGGACACAGGGGCAGACACTACGAGCAGTACTTC
few,-,TRBJ2-5,TRBV6-6,CASTAPQETQYF,TGTGCCAGCACCGCACCCCAAGAGACCCAGTACTTC
many,-,TRBJ2-5,TRBV7-2,CASSLADSRDLQETQYF,TGTGCCAGCAGCTTAGCGGATTCCAGGGACCTTCAAGAGACCCAGTACTTC
many,-,TRBJ2-3,TRBV20-1,CSARDTGFLRRDTQYF,TGCAGTGCTAGAGATACGGGATTTCTACGGCGAGATACGCAGTATTTT
many,-,TRBJ2-3,TRBV28,CASTRVAEGTDTQYF,TGTGCCAGCACTCGGGTGGCCGAAGGGACAGATACGCAGTATTTT
once,TRBD2,TRBJ2-3,TRBV7-6,CASSQRLREATDTQYF,TGTGCCAGCAGTCAACGTCTGCGGGAGGCTACAGATACGCAGTATTTT
many,-,TRBJ1-1,TRBV27,CASSLLAPGQGITEAFF,TGTGCCAGCAGTTTATTAGCCCCTGGGCAGGGGATCACTGAAGCTTTCTTT
-,-,TRBJ1-2,TRBV4-3,CASGQSLAGELYGYTF,TGCGCCAGCGGCCAATCTCTGGCAGGGGAACTCTATGGCTACACCTTC
many,-,TRBJ2-2,TRBV12-3/TRBV12-4,CASTSNRDLNTGELFF,TGTGCCAGCACCTCTAACAGGGATTTGAACACCGGGGAGCTGTTTTTT
few,-,TRBJ1-1,TRBV3-2,CASSQGCRTVNTEAFF,TGTGCCAGCAGCCAGGGTTGTAGGACAGTGAACACTGAAGCTTTCTTT
-,-,TRBJ1-3,TRBV12-3/TRBV12-4,CASSLEDQGDTMYF,TGTGCCAGCAGTTTAGAGGATCAGGGCGACACCATGTATTTT
-,TRBD1,TRBJ2-2,TRBV19,CASSPGTGGFWELFF,TGTGCCAGTAGTCCCGGGACAGGGGGCTTCTGGGAGCTGTTTTTT
many,-,TRBJ1-5,TRBV28,CASRHVDWDQPQHF,TGTGCCAGCAGACATGTGGACTGGGATCAGCCCCAGCATTTT
many,-,TRBJ1-3,TRBV12-3/TRBV12-4,CASSSLDSGNTIYF,TGTGCCAGCAGTTCTTTGGACTCTGGAAACACCATATATTTT
few,-,TRBJ2-7,TRBV6-2/TRBV6-3,CASSYSEFEVYEQYF,TGTGCCAGCAGTTACTCAGAGTTTGAAGTCTACGAGCAGTACTTC
many,-,TRBJ2-6,TRBV7-9,CASSMAGSGANVLTF,TGTGCCAGCAGCATGGCAGGGTCTGGGGCCAACGTCCTGACTTTC
many,-,TRBJ1-2,TRBV7-9,CASSSGRDYGYTF,TGTGCCAGCAGCTCAGGCAGGGACTATGGCTACACCTTC
many,-,TRBJ1-1,TRBV29-1,CSVEGGTDTEAFF,TGCAGCGTTGAAGGGGGGACGGACACTGAAGCTTTCTTT
-,TRBD2,TRBJ2-1,TRBV13,CASSLRLAINEQFF,TGTGCCAGCAGCCTACGACTAGCGATCAATGAGCAGTTCTTC
-,-,TRBJ1-4,TRBV12-3/TRBV12-4,CASSFGQKLTNEKLFF,TGTGCCAGCAGTTTTGGACAGAAACTTACTAATGAAAAACTGTTTTTT
many,-,TRBJ1-5,TRBV6-5,CASSPRGTHQPQHF,TGTGCCAGCAGTCCCCGGGGGACCCATCAGCCCCAGCATTTT
many,-,TRBJ1-5,TRBV28,CASKSGRGSQPQHF,TGTGCCAGCAAGTCAGGGAGGGGCAGTCAGCCCCAGCATTTT
many,TRBD2,TRBJ2-3,TRBV6-5,CASSVAGESTDTQYF,TGTGCCAGCAGTGTAGCGGGGGAATCCACAGATACGCAGTATTTT
few,-,TRBJ2-2,TRBV4-3,CASSHDWGRTGELFF,TGCGCCAGCAGCCATGATTGGGGGCGTACCGGGGAGCTGTTTTTT
many,TRBD2,TRBJ2-7,TRBV5-1,CASSSSGDRVRAFF,TGCGCCAGCAGCTCTAGCGGAGACAGAGTACGAGCATTTTTC
few,TRBD2,TRBJ2-1,TRBV28,CASTPSGSHYNEQFF,TGTGCCAGCACCCCTAGCGGGAGTCACTACAATGAGCAGTTCTTC
-,-,TRBJ1-1,TRBV5-1,CASSLIQGPNPEAFF,TGCGCCAGCAGCTTAATCCAGGGACCCAACCCTGAAGCTTTCTTT
many,-,TRBJ1-1,TRBV6-6,CASTSLGRGRDTEAFF,TGTGCCAGCACCTCCCTAGGCCGGGGGAGGGACACTGAAGCTTTCTTT
few,TRBD2,TRBJ2-1,TRBV9,CASSVDWVDSGGAYNEQFF,TGTGCCAGCAGCGTAGATTGGGTAGATAGCGGGGGGGCATACAATGAGCAGTTCTTC
many,-,TRBJ1-1,TRBV19,CASIKPGYSEAFF,TGTGCCAGCATAAAACCGGGATACAGTGAAGCTTTCTTT
many,TRBD2,TRBJ2-7,TRBV7-2,CASSLPSSGASSYEQYF,TGTGCCAGCAGCCTGCCTTCTAGCGGGGCTAGCTCCTACGAGCAGTACTTC
-,-,TRBJ1-1,TRBV19,CASSTQGSTEAFF,TGTGCCAGTAGTACCCAGGGTAGTACTGAAGCTTTCTTT
many,-,TRBJ1-4,TRBV6-5,CASSIQGEGEKLFF,TGTGCCAGCAGCATCCAGGGCGAGGGCGAAAAACTGTTTTTT